This T cell receptor beta chain comes out of a study of cytomegalovirus exposure and HLA in healthy donors. The primer mix had 60 Vbeta and 13 Jbeta primers. Using immunoSEQ multiplex PCR, the repertoire was profiled, and TCRdb retains in-frame clones only, with some absent. Of 80,000 to 100,000 clones listed, about 69% are singletons. V lost 6 bases, J lost 6 bases, and 9 bases lay in between. CDR1 and CDR2 (germline): PRHDT, FYEKMQ (reference sequence). The CDR3 contains 12 residues. Findings and caveats of the study: In a later analysis, at a false discovery rate of 0.05, 16,951 TCR beta sequences matched HLA alleles. Among TCR beta chains, those listed as cytomegalovirus-associated numbered approximately 150.

This clone appeared many times. Antigen unknown. Sequencing was carried out using PBMCs. This TCR was sampled from a woman younger than 30 in good health and CMV-seropositive. The rearrangement uses TRBV13 and TRBJ2-1, with D possibly TRBD2 on 5 matching bases. The CDR3: CASSRGSNEQFF. The CDR3 region has the DNA TGTGCCAGCAGTCGGGGAAGCAATGAGCAGTTCTTC.